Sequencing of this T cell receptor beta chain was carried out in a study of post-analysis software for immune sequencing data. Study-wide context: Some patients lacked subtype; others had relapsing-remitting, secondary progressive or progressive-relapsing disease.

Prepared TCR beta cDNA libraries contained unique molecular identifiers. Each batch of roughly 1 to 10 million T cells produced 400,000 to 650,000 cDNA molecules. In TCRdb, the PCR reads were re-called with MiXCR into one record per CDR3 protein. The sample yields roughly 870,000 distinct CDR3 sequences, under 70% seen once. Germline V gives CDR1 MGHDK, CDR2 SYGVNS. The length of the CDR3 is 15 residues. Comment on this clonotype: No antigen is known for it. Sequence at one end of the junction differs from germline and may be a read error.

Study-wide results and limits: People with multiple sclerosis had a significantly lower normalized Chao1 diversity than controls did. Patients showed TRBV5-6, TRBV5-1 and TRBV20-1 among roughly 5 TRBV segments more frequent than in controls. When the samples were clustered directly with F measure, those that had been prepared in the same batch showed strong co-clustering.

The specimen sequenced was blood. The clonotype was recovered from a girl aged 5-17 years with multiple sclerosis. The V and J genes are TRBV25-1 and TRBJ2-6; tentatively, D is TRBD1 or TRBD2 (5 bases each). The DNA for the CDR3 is TGTGCCAGCAGTGTGAGGGCCTCTGGGGCCAACGTCCGGACTTTC. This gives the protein CASSVRASGANVRTF. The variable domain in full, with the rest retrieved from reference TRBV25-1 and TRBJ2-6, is EADIYQTPRYLVIGTGKKITLECSQTMGHDKMYWYQQDPGMELHLIHYSYGVNSTEKGDLSSESTVSRIRTEHFPLTLESARPSHTSQYLCASSVRASGANVRTFGAGSRLTVL.